These 9 T cell receptor beta chains came from one sample sequenced in a study of persistence of HIV-infected CD4 T cells. Lysates of CMV-infected fibroblasts at roughly 10 ug/mL stimulated these cells. CD40L-negative CD69-negative CD45RO-high memory CD4+ T cells were sorted as populations depleted of antigen-responding cells. What these receptors recognize is not known. This was the immunoSEQ version 4 assay in survey mode. The assay was immunoSEQ multiplex PCR, and TCRdb's table has in-frame clones only and misses some. The sample holds about 28,000 clones, around 80% seen once. This material consisted of CD4+ T cells sorted from PBMCs after roughly 18-hour stimulation, taken from a patient who received antiretroviral therapy. These receptor sequences come from an adult man with HIV who was CMV-seropositive.

This clone has just a few counts. The chain couples TRBV9 to TRBJ2-3; possibly TRBD2 for D (6 bases). CDR1 and CDR2 (germline): SGDLS, YYNGEE. CDR3 length: 16 amino acids. Trimming took 2 bases from V and 0 from J, leaving 13 bases between them. The CDR3 here is CASSVYGGASTDTQYF. The CDR3 region has the DNA TGTGCCAGCAGCGTTTACGGGGGTGCTAGCACAGATACGCAGTATTTT.

The chain uses TRBV6-5 and TRBJ1-2; perhaps TRBD1 as D (6 bases). There are 16 residues in the CDR3. Germline V gene sequence: CDR1 MNHEY, CDR2 SVGAGI. The ends were cut back, 0 bases at V and 5 bases at J, with 16 bases in the middle. CDR3 bases: TGTGCCAGCAGTTACTCACAGGGAAGGGGAAGTTATGGCTACACCTTC. Translated, it gives CASSYSQGRGSYGYTF.

The chain recombines TRBV5-1 with TRBJ2-1; 8 nucleotides line up with TRBD2. This CDR3 is built from 15 residues. Trimming took 0 bases from V and 5 from J; bases not matched to a gene: 4. The germline gives CDR1 SGHRS, CDR2 YFSETQ. CDR3 sequence: CASSLATTSDNEQFF. DNA for the CDR3: TGCGCCAGCAGCTTGGCCACGACTAGCGACAATGAGCAGTTCTTC.

The chain has TRBV3-1 (or the pseudogene TRBV3-2) and TRBJ2-1, with unresolved D. The CDR3 is made up of 14 amino acids. Germline CDR1 reads LGHDT; CDR2 reads YNNKEL (reference sequence). The V gene lost 4 bases and the J gene lost 4 bases, with 11 bases spanning the gap. The CDR3 is CASSPRARYNEQFF. The CDR3 bases are TGTGCCAGCAGCCCAAGGGCAAGATACAATGAGCAGTTCTTC.

The chain couples TRBV5-1 to TRBJ2-7; D perhaps matches TRBD1 (5 bases). Per the germline V gene, CDR1 is SGHRS and CDR2 is YFSETQ. The CDR3 spans 14 residues. Trimming removed 0 bases from V and 2 bases from J, with 9 bases in between. CDR3 nucleotide sequence: TGCGCCAGCAGCTTGGCAGGGCTCCCCTACGAGCAGTACTTC. It yields the protein CASSLAGLPYEQYF.

The DNA for the CDR3 is TGTGCCAGCTCACCCCTCACGCGTAATGAAAAACTGTTTTTT. It translates to CASSPLTRNEKLFF. This chain joins TRBV18 and TRBJ1-4; D ambiguous. The CDR3 is made up of 14 amino acids. Germline V gene data show CDR1 as KGHSH and CDR2 as LQKENI. V was trimmed by 3 bases and J by 4 bases, leaving 9 bases between them.

The J gene is TRBJ2-2, the V gene TRBV5-1; D is unclear. CDR3 length equals 12 residues. Trimming shortened V by 2 bases and J by 7 bases, and 6 bases separated the two germline ends. Looked up from germline, CDR1 is SGHRS and CDR2 is YFSETQ. The CDR3: CASSFPGGELFF. CDR3 coding DNA: TGCGCCAGCAGCTTCCCGGGCGGGGAGCTGTTTTTT.

The chain links TRBV2 to TRBJ2-1; either TRBD1 or TRBD2 may supply D (5 bases each). Trimming took off 5 bases at V and 4 bases at J, with 18 bases between the two ends. The germline gives CDR1 SNHLY, CDR2 FYNNEI. The CDR3 is 16 amino acids. The chain's CDR3 is CASSRGLLGSYNEQFF. CDR3 nucleotides: TGTGCCAGCAGTCGGGGCCTCCTGGGGTCTTACAATGAGCAGTTCTTC. Full variable domain (missing parts from reference TRBV2 and TRBJ2-1): EPEVTQTPSHQVTQMGQEVILRCVPISNHLYFYWYRQILGQKVEFLVSFYNNEISEKSEIFDDQFSVERPDGSNFTLKIRSTKLEDSAMYFCASSRGLLGSYNEQFFGPGTRLTVL.

The chain recombines TRBV19 with TRBJ1-5; D is unresolved. Trimming shortened V by 5 bases and J by 5 bases, and 7 bases separated the two germline ends. This CDR3 region has 12 residues. Germline values: CDR1 LNHDA, CDR2 SQIVND (reference sequence). Written as DNA, the CDR3 is TGTGCCAGTAGTGTCTTATATCAGCCCCAGCATTTT. Translation: CASSVLYQPQHF.